This T cell receptor (beta chain) was obtained from a study of cytotoxic CD8 clonotypes in ibrutinib-treated CLL. Overall study context: By median roughly 62 months, around twelve had progressed and around 14 stayed remitted; responses had been 2 complete and approximately 24 partial.

The CDR3 spans 17 residues. CDR1 and CDR2 (germline): SNHLY, FYNNEI. Trimming stripped 4 bases from V and 4 bases from J, with 21 bases between. In the case of this clone: Its cognate antigen is unknown.

TCR beta libraries used about 2.1 micrograms of DNA from cryopreserved PBMCs. Notes on the study in general: Clonality, elevated at ibrutinib response, dropped back toward baseline at progression.

Sequencing was designed to attain a depth spanning 1 in 200,000 to 1 in 1 million T cells. Only in-frame clones appear in the TCRdb table, and some are missing; sequencing was by immunoSEQ multiplex PCR. The sample carries tens of thousands of clones, roughly 50% recorded once. V and J are TRBV2 and TRBJ2-3, with a weak D call TRBD1 (5 bases). The receptor was derived from a human donor with chronic lymphocytic leukemia. The sequenced sample was PBMCs, obtained after 24 months of ibrutinib treatment. CDR3 sequence (DNA): TGTGCCAGCAGTGTTTTCAGTGCAGGGTTGAAGCCAGATACGCAGTATTTT. This translates into CASSVFSAGLKPDTQYF.